This TCR beta chain appears in the sequencing data of a study of naive and memory T cell subsets (dated by TCRdb to between 2016 and 2019). Turning to the overall study: The figure summarizing the skin biopsy and whole blood samples listed about ten blood donors, 7 tuberculin skin test biopsies and 3 saline control biopsies. PCR2 was typically performed as a SYBR Green qPCR that was stopped at a set threshold, although end-point PCR (roughly 6 cycles) could be used instead for low-input samples. General conclusions and limits of the study: The RNA-based method was acknowledged as potentially sensitive to TCR transcript changes with T cell activation and differentiation.

V is reduced by 3 bases and J by 1 base, leaving a spacing of 8 bases between them. The cysteine opens and the phenylalanine closes a CDR3 of 14 amino acids. The entry retains the CDR3 DNA only, 42 bases that are in frame from base 1. The germline V gene specifies SGHVS as CDR1 and FQNEAQ as CDR2. Using 3' ligation of a UMI-containing oligonucleotide to TCR cDNA, the study laid out a robust and sensitive protocol to amplify, sequence and analyze TCRs. For whole blood analysis, 2 to 2.5 ml of peripheral blood was drawn from adult healthy volunteers into Tempus tubes, and RNA was extracted according to the manufacturer's instructions. Total RNA, without cell sorting, was DNase treated with RQ1 DNase before reverse transcription, targeting about 1 to 1,100 ng input. Libraries were prepared from skin biopsies and whole blood to test how robust the pipeline was in samples where T cells are a minority population.

A few counts support this clonotype. Its antigen specificity is not known. No clone much larger than this one lies a single base away; base qualities are absent. The library was produced with 5' RACE. The ligated cDNA was amplified by four rounds of PCR, in which nested alpha and beta constant region primers were used together with the SP2 primer. For the blood and skin samples, reverse transcription of TCR RNA was done with SuperScript IV along with alpha and beta constant region primers. T4 RNA ligase 1 was used to ligate an oligonucleotide containing the Illumina SP2 primer and a UMI to the 3' end of the cDNA. To prevent hairpin formation, the 12-nucleotide UMI was made up of two random hexamers with an eight-base spacer between them. From the second PCR onward, the TCR alpha and beta chain libraries were handled separately, and dual indexing was used for multiplexing. After pooling, the indexed libraries were analyzed by capillary electrophoresis and sequenced on either an Illumina MiSeq or NextSeq. PhiX DNA at roughly 5-7.5% was added to the libraries to raise base diversity and improve cluster recognition. From the authors' description of their analysis: UMIs were extracted from read 2 by Demultiplexor and combined with the TCR sequence from read 1, and reads were split according to sample indices. Decombinator identified V and J genes and V-J junctions and gave each TCR a five-part identifier that included V and J deletions. UMIs were used by Collapsinator to correct sequencing errors and PCR amplification heterogeneity, so that a UMI-based abundance was obtained for each TCR. Identifiers were converted to nucleotide sequence by CDR3Translator and translated to amino acids, and CDR3 regions were extracted on the basis of terminal motifs. After normalization to the amount of input RNA, error-corrected alpha and beta TCR counts from blood and skin were compared. TCRdb took the public reads, trimmed them with fastp at Q25, ran MiXCR for clone calling and kept in-frame beta chains. Rows are unified per CDR3 protein, each entry keeping the most common DNA and genes. TCRdb's processing, not the authors', yielded these V and J calls. The sample includes tens of thousands of distinct CDR3 sequences, with 7.2% observed a single time. The ten biggest clones cover roughly 9.7% of the sample.

The clonotype originates from a male donor in good health. Recombination joined TRBV7-8 with TRBJ2-3, with the D segment identity uncertain. The CDR3 here reads CASSFRVRTDTQYF. The bases read TGTGCCAGCAGCTTTAGGGTTCGCACAGATACGCAGTATTTT.